The 7 T cell receptor beta chains in this list originate from one sample, sequenced in a study of cytomegalovirus exposure and HLA in healthy donors. The PCR made use of 60 Vbeta and 13 Jbeta primers. Sequencing used immunoSEQ multiplex PCR; TCRdb keeps in-frame clones, though not all of them. The sample yields some 110,000 clones, roughly 82% seen once. What was sequenced was PBMCs. The receptor source for this set is a woman aged 40 to 50 in good health and CMV-seropositive.

The chain links TRBV5-1 to TRBJ1-5, with 8 bases fitting TRBD1. The trim removed 3 bases at V and 7 bases at J, leaving 6 bases unmatched. CDR1 is SGHRS and CDR2 is YFSETQ in the germline V gene. The CDR3 consists of 14 residues. The CDR3 region has the DNA TGCGCCAGCAGCTCTTCAGGGGGCGCGCAGCCCCAGCATTTT. It yields the protein CASSSSGGAQPQHF.

The chain employs TRBV5-4 and TRBJ2-1; TRBD2 matches 9 bases. CDR3 length: 15 residues. The J segment lost 5 bases and the V segment lost 2 bases, leaving 5 bases of the junction unmatched. Germline CDR1 and CDR2: SGHNT and YYREEE (reference sequence). This CDR3 reads CASSFIAGVHNEQFF. For the CDR3, the DNA is TGTGCCAGCAGCTTTATAGCGGGAGTCCACAATGAGCAGTTCTTC.

The V call is TRBV4-2, the J call TRBJ2-2, with 8 bases matching TRBD2. CDR3 length: 18 amino acids. V lost 1 base and J lost 5; bases outside the gene matches: 12. The germline CDR1 and CDR2 sequences are LGHNA and YNFKEQ. The CDR3 sequence is CASSQGISGSSGTGELFF. Written as DNA, the CDR3 is TGTGCCAGCAGCCAAGGGATAAGCGGGAGCTCCGGGACCGGGGAGCTGTTTTTT.

The chain has TRBV19 and TRBJ2-7; 8 bases map to TRBD2. Germline V gene lookup returns CDR1 LNHDA and CDR2 SQIVND (reference sequence). V lost 3 bases and J lost 7; bases outside the gene matches: 11. The CDR3 is 15 amino acids. The CDR3 region is CASSMEGSGRGEQYF. The CDR3 region has the DNA TGTGCCAGTAGTATGGAGGGAAGCGGGAGAGGAGAGCAGTACTTC.

This clone was detected only once. The rearrangement links TRBV25-1 to TRBJ2-7; 10 nucleotides line up with TRBD2. CDR1 and CDR2 (germline): MGHDK, SYGVNS. This CDR3 is built from 17 residues. The V gene end was trimmed by 3 bases and the J gene end by 0 bases; junction bases not matched to a gene: 8. CDR3 sequence reads: CASSDTGLAGGSYEQYF. For the CDR3, the DNA is TGTGCCAGCAGTGATACGGGGTTAGCGGGAGGCTCCTACGAGCAGTACTTC.

The chain combines TRBV4-1 with TRBJ2-7; maybe TRBD2 (6 bases). Germline CDR1 and CDR2: MGHRA and YSYEKL. Trimming pared 1 base from V and 0 bases from J, leaving 16 bases between. This CDR3 comprises 17 residues. CDR3 loop: CASSQVRGWGSSYEQYF. CDR3 nucleotide sequence: TGCGCCAGCAGCCAAGTCCGGGGGTGGGGGAGCTCCTACGAGCAGTACTTC.

The chain has TRBV11-2 and TRBJ2-1; TRBD2 matches at 12 bases. Germline CDR1 SGHAT, CDR2 FQNNGV. V shed 1 base and J 6 bases; nucleotides not matched to a gene: 4. CDR3 length: 16 residues. The CDR3 region is CASSLGPSGRANEQFF. The CDR3 DNA follows: TGTGCCAGCAGCTTAGGTCCTAGCGGGAGGGCCAATGAGCAGTTCTTC.